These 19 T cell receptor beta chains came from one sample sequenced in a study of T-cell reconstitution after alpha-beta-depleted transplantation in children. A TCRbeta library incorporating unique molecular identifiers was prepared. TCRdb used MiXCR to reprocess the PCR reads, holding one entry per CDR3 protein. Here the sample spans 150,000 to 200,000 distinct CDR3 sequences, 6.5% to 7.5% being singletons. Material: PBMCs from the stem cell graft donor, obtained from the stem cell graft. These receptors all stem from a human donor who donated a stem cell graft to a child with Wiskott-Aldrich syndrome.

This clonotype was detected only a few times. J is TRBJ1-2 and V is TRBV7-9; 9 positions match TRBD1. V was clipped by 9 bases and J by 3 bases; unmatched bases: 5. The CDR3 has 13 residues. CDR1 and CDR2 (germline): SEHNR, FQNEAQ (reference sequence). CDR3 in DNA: TGTGCCAGTTCGACAGGGGGAGACTATGGCTACACCTTC. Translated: CASSTGGDYGYTF.

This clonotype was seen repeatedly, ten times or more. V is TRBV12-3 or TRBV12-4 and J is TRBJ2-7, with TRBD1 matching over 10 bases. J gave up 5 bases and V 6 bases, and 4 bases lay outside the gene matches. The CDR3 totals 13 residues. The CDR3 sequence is CASRGQGRNEQYF. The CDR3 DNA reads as TGTGCCAGCAGGGGACAGGGGAGAAACGAGCAGTACTTC.

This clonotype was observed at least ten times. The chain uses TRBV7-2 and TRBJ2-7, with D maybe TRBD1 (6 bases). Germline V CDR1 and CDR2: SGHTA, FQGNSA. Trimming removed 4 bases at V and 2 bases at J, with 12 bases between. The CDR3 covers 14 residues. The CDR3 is CASSSRAGAYEQYF. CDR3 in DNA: TGTGCCAGCAGCTCGAGGGCAGGGGCCTACGAGCAGTACTTC.

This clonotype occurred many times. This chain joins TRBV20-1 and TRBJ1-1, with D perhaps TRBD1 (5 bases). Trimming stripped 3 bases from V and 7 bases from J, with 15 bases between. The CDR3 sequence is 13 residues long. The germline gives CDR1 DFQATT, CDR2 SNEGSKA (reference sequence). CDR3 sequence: CSASLRTGGEAFF. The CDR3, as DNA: TGCAGTGCTAGTCTTCGTACAGGAGGTGAAGCTTTCTTT.

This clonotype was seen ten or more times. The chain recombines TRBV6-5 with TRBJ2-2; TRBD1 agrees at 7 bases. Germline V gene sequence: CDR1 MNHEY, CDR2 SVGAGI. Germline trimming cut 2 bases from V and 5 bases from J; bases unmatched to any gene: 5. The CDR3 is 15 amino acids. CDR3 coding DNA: TGTGCCAGCAGTTACGAGGGGGCGCTAACCGGGGAGCTGTTTTTT. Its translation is CASSYEGALTGELFF.

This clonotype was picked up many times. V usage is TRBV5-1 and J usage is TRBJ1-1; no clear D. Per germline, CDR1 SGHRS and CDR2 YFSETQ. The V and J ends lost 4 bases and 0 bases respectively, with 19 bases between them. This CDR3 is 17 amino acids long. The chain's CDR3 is CASSLPRRDSMNTEAFF. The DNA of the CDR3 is TGCGCCAGCAGCCTACCCCGCCGGGATTCCATGAACACTGAAGCTTTCTTT.

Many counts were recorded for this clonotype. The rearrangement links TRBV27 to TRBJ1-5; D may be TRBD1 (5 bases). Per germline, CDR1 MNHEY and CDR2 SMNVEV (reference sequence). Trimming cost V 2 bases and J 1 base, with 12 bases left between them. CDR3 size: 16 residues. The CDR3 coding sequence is TGTGCCAGCAGTTTAAGTATGGGGGAAAGCAATCAGCCCCAGCATTTT. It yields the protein CASSLSMGESNQPQHF.

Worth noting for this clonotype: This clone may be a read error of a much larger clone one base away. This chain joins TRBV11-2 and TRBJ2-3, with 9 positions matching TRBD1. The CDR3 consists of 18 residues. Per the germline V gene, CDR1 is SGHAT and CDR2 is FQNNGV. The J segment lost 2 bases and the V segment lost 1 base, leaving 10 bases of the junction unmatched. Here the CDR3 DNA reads TGTGCCAGCAGCTTAGGACAGGGGGGATACACACACACAGATACGCAGTATTTT. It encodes CASSLGQGGYTHTDTQYF.

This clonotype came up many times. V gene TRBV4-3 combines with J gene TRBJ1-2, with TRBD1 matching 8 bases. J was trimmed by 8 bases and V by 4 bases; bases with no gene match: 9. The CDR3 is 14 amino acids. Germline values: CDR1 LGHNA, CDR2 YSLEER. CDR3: CASSPTQGGAGYTF. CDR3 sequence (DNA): TGCGCCAGCAGCCCAACACAGGGGGGGGCGGGCTACACCTTC.

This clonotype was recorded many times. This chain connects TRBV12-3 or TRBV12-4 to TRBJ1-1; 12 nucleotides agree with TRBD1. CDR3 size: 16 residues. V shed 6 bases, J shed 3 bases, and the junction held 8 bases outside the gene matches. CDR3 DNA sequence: TGTGCCAGCAGGCCACCGGGACAGGGGGCGGACACTGAAGCTTTCTTT. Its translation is CASRPPGQGADTEAFF.

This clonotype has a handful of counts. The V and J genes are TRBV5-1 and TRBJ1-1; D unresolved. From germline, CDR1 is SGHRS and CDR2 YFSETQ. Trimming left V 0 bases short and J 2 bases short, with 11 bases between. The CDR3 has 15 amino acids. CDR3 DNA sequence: TGCGCCAGCAGCTTGGGCACCCGAGATAACACTGAAGCTTTCTTT. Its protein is CASSLGTRDNTEAFF.

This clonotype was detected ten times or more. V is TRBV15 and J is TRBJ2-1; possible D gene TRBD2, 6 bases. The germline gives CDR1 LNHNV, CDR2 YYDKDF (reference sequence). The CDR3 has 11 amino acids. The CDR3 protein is CASGGYNEQFF. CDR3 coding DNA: TGTGCGTCCGGGGGCTACAATGAGCAGTTCTTC.

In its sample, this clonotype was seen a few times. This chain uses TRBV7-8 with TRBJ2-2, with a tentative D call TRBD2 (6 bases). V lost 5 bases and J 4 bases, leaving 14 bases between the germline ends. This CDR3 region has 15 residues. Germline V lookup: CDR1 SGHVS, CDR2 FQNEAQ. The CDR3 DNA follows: TGTGCCAGCAGCCGCAGTGGAGGGACCACCGGGGAGCTGTTTTTT. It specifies CASSRSGGTTGELFF.

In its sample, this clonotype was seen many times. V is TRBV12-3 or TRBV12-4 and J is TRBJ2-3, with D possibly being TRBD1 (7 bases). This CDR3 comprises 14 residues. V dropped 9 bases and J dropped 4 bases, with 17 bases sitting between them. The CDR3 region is CASTHGGGADTQYF. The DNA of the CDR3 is TGTGCCAGTACCCACGGAGGGGGCGCAGATACGCAGTATTTT.

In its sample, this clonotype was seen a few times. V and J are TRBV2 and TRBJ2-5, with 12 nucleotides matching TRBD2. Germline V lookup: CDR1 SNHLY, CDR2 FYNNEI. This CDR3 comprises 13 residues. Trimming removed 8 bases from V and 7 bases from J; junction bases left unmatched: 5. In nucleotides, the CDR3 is TGTGCCAGCGTCACTAGCGGGGGGATGACCCAGTACTTC. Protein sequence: CASVTSGGMTQYF.

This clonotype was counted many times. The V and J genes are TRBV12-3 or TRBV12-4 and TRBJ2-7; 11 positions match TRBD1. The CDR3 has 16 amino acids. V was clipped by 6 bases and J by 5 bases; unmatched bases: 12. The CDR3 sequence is CASSILTGTGGNEQYF. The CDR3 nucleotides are TGTGCCAGCAGCATTCTGACCGGGACAGGGGGGAACGAGCAGTACTTC.

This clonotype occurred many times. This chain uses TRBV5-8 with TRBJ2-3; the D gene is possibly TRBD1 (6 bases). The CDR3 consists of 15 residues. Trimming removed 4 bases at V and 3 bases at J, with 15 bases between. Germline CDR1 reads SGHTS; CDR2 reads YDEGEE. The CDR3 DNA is TGTGCCAGCAGCCTTCAGGGGCAGGGTACAGATACGCAGTATTTT. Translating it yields CASSLQGQGTDTQYF.

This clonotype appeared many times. The DNA of the CDR3 is TGTGCCATCAGTGAGTCCCAGCGGGAGCACAATGAGCAGTTCTTC. The encoded protein is CAISESQREHNEQFF. The rearrangement links TRBV10-3 to TRBJ2-1; 8 bases align to TRBD2. CDR3 size: 15 residues. Germline CDR1 reads ENHRY; CDR2 reads SYGVKD. The V segment lost 0 bases and the J segment 5 bases; nucleotides outside the gene matches: 3.

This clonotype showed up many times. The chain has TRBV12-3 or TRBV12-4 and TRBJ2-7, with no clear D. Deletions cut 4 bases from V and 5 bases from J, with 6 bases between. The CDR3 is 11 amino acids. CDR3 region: CASSYSHEQYF. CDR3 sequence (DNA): TGTGCCAGCAGTTATTCCCACGAGCAGTACTTC.